Detailed here is one T cell receptor (beta chain). This CDR3 contains 12 residues. CDR1 and CDR2 (germline): WNHNN, SYGVQD (reference sequence). The V and J ends lost 9 bases and 5 bases respectively, with 13 bases between them. This sample was taken from a study of CD4 and CD8 cells across lung adenocarcinoma regions. Each CDR3 protein is one row after TCRdb ran MiXCR on the PCR reads. The repertoire consists of about 18,000 distinct CDR3 sequences, with 50% occurring once and the leading ten covering less than 40%. Sequences were obtained from CD8+ T cells from the margin of a lung tumor. This rearrangement joins TRBV10-1 to TRBJ1-1; TRBD1 is a possible D gene (5 bases). This TCR was sampled from a male donor with lung adenocarcinoma. The CD4 and CD8 labels of this study may be unreliable. CDR3 in amino acids: CASMGGGTEAFF. The CDR3 nucleotides read TGCGCCAGTATGGGGGGGGGGACTGAAGCTTTCTTT.